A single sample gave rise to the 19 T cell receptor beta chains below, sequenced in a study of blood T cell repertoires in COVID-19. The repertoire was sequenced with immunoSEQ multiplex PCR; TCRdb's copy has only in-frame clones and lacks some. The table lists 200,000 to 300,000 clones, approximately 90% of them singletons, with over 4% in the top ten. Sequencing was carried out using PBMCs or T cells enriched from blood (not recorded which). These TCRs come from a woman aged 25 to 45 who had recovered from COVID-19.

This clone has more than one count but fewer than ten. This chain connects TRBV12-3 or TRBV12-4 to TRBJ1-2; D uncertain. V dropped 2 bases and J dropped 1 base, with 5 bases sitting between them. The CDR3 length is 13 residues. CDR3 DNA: TGTGCCAGCAGTTTAAGCGGTAACTATGGCTACACCTTC. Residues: CASSLSGNYGYTF.

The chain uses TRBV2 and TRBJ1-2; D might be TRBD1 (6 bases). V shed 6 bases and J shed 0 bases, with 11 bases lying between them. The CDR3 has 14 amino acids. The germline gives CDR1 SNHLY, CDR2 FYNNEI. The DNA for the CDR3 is TGTGCCAGCAGCGCCGGACAGACTAACTATGGCTACACCTTC. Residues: CASSAGQTNYGYTF.

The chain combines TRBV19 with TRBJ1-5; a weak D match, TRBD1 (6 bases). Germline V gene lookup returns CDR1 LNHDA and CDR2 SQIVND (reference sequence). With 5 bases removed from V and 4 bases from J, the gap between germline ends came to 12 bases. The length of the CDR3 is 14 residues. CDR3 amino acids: CASSSRTANQPQHF. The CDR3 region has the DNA TGTGCCAGTAGTTCCCGGACAGCAAATCAGCCCCAGCATTTT.

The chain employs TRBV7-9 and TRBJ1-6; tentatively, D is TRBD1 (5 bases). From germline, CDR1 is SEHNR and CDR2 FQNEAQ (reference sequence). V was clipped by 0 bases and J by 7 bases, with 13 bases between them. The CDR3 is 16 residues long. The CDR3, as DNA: TGTGCCAGCAGCTTAGCGCTTGGGGCGGGGAATTCACCCCTCCACTTT. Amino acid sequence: CASSLALGAGNSPLHF.

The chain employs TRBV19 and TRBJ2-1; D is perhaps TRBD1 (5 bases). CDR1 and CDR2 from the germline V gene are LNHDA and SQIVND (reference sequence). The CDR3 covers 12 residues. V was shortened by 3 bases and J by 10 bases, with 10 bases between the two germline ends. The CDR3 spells CASSIQGWEQFF. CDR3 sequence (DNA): TGTGCCAGTAGTATCCAGGGCTGGGAGCAGTTCTTC.

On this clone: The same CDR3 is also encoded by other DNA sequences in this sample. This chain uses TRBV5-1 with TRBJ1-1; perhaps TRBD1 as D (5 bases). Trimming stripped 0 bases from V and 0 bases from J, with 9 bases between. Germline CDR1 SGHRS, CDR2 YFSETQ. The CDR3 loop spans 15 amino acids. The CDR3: CASSLGATVNTEAFF. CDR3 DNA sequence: TGCGCCAGCAGCTTGGGTGCGACAGTGAACACTGAAGCTTTCTTT.

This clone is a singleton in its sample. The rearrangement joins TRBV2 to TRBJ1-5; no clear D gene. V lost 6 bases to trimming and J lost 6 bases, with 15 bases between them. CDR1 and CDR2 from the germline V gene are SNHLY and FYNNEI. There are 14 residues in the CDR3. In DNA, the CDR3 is TGTGCCAGCAGGATGGGCCGCTCTGGTCAGCCCCAGCATTTT. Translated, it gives CASRMGRSGQPQHF.

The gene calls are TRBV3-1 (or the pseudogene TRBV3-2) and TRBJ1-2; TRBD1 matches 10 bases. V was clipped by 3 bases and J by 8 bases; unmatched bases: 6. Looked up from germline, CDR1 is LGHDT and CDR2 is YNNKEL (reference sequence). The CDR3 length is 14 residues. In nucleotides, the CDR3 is TGTGCCAGCAGCCAGACAGACAGGGGGCGAGGCTACACCTTC. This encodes CASSQTDRGRGYTF.

CDR3 amino acids: CASSTPGQAYEQYF. In DNA, the CDR3 is TGTGCCAGCAGTACACCGGGACAAGCCTACGAGCAGTACTTC. The chain carries TRBV28 and TRBJ2-7, with D possibly TRBD1 on 6 matching bases. Germline CDR1 MDHEN, CDR2 SYDVKM. The CDR3 extends over 14 amino acids. V lost 5 bases and J 2 bases, leaving 13 bases between the germline ends.

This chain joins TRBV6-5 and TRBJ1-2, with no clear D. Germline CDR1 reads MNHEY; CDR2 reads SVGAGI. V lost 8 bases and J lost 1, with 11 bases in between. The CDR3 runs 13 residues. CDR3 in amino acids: CASRQLLNYGYTF. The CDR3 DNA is TGTGCCAGCCGGCAACTACTTAACTATGGCTACACCTTC.

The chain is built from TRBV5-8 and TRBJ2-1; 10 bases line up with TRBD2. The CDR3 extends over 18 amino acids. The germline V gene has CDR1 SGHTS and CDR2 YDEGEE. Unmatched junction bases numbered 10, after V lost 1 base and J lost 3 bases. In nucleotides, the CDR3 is TGTGCCAGCAGCTTGAACTGGGCTAGCGGGGGAGGCTACAATGAGCAGTTCTTC. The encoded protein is CASSLNWASGGGYNEQFF.

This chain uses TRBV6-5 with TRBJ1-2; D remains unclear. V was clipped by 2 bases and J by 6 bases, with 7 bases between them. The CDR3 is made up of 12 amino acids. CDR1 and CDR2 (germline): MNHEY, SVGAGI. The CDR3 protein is CASSYEGDGYTF. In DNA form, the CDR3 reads TGTGCCAGCAGTTACGAGGGCGATGGCTACACCTTC.

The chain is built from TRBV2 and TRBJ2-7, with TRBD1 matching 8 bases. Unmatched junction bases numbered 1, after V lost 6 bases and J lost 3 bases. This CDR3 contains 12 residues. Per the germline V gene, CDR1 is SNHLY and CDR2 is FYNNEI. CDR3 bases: TGTGCCAGCAGGGACAGGGTCTACGAGCAGTACTTC. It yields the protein CASRDRVYEQYF.

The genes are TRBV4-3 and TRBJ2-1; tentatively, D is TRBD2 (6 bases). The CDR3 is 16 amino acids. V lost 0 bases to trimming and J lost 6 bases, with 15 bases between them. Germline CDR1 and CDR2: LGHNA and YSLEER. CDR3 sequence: CASSQDAGIGLNEQFF. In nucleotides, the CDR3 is TGCGCCAGCAGCCAAGATGCGGGAATAGGCCTCAATGAGCAGTTCTTC.

CDR3 bases: TGTGCCAGCAGCACGGGACTAGCAACCTACAATGAGCAGTTCTTC. This gives the protein CASSTGLATYNEQFF. This sequence joins TRBV9 and TRBJ2-1; 9 bases fit TRBD2. This CDR3 has 15 residues. The J segment lost 2 bases and the V segment lost 4 bases, leaving 4 bases of the junction unmatched. Germline V gene lookup returns CDR1 SGDLS and CDR2 YYNGEE.

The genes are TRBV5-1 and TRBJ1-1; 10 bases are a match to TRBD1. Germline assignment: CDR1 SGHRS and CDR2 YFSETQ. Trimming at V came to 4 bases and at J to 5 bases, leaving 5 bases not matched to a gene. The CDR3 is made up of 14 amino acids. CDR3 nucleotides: TGCGCCAGCAGCGCCGGGACAGGGGTAACTGAAGCTTTCTTT. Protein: CASSAGTGVTEAFF.

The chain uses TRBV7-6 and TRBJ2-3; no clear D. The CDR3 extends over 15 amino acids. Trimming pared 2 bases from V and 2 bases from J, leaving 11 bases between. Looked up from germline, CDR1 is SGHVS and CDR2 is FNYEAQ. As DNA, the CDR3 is TGTGCCAGCAGCTTAAGTGAGACTGCCACAGATACGCAGTATTTT. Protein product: CASSLSETATDTQYF.

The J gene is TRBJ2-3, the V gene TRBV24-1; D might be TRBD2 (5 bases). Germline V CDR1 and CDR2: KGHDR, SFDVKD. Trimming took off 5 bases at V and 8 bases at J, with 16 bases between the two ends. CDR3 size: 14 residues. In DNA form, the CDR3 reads TGTGCCACCAGTGCCCTCGGAGGACCCGGTACGCAGTATTTT. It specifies CATSALGGPGTQYF.

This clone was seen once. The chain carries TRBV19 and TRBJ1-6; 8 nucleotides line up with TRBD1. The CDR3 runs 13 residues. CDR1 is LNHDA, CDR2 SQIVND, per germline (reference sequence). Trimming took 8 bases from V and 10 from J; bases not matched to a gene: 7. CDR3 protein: CASQGQVSSPLHF. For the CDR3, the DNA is TGTGCCAGTCAGGGACAGGTATCCTCACCCCTCCACTTT.